These T cell receptor beta chains were read from a single sample in a study of blood T cell repertoires in COVID-19. Only in-frame clones appear in the TCRdb table, and some are missing; sequencing was by immunoSEQ multiplex PCR. This sample has 400,000 or so clones, with around 91% found just once. The sequencing input was PBMCs or T cells enriched from blood (not recorded which). These receptors were collected from a man younger than 35 who had recovered from COVID-19. CDR3s include the opening cysteine and the closing phenylalanine or tryptophan. D genes are given only for firm matches. For some rows the clone size is stated as once, few or many, or as a class when expanded; others skip it.

d_call j_call v_call clone_size cdr3_nt cdr3_aa
- TRBJ1-1 TRBV5-1 - TGCGCCAGCAGCAACGGGGTGAACACTGAAGCTTTCTTT CASSNGVNTEAFF
- TRBJ1-1 TRBV7-2 - TGTGCCAGCAGCAAGAACAGGGTGAACACTGAAGCTTTCTTT CASSKNRVNTEAFF
- TRBJ1-1 TRBV28 - TGTGCCAGCAGTTTAGCCCCCGGGGAAGCTTTCTTT CASSLAPGEAFF
TRBD1 TRBJ2-6 TRBV2 many TGTGCCAGCGGAACCGGACAGGCTGGGGCCAACGTCCTGACTTTC CASGTGQAGANVLTF
- TRBJ2-1 TRBV6-4 - TGTGCCAGCAGTTTGTCGGAGGGTACCTACAATGAGCAGTTCTTC CASSLSEGTYNEQFF
- TRBJ1-3 TRBV5-1 - TGCGCCAGCAGCTGGATGGGAGGCTCTGGAAACACCATATATTTT CASSWMGGSGNTIYF
TRBD2 TRBJ2-1 TRBV6-5 - TGTGCCAGCAGTCCTAAGCGGGAGGTTCGCAATGAGCAGTTCTTC CASSPKREVRNEQFF
- TRBJ1-2 TRBV30 - TGTGCCTGGACTGGCAGGGCCGACTATGGCTACACCTTC CAWTGRADYGYTF
- TRBJ2-7 TRBV28 - TGTGCCAGCAGTTTTAGTTCGTTGGGGAGCTCGTACGAGCAGTACTTC CASSFSSLGSSYEQYF
- TRBJ2-1 TRBV5-1 - TGCGCCAGCAGCTTACAGGCATTTAGCTCCTACAATGAGCAGTTCTTC CASSLQAFSSYNEQFF
- TRBJ2-7 TRBV6-1 - TGTGCCAGCAGTGAAGTCATGGCACCGCGGTACGAGCAGTACTTC CASSEVMAPRYEQYF
TRBD1 TRBJ1-1 TRBV7-6 - TGTGCCAGCAGCTCGTTCGAAGGGGGCAAGGAAGCTTTCTTT CASSSFEGGKEAFF
TRBD1 TRBJ1-2 TRBV24-1 - TGTGCCACCAGTGGACCGGGACAGGGTTACTATGGCTACACCTTC CATSGPGQGYYGYTF
- TRBJ1-2 TRBV6-5 - TGTGCCAGCAGTACCGACAGGTCCTATGGCTACACCTTC CASSTDRSYGYTF
- TRBJ2-7 TRBV9 - TGTGCCAGCAGCCCTCTTGGGGGGTTGGGCTACGAGCAGTACTTC CASSPLGGLGYEQYF
- TRBJ1-2 TRBV7-9 - TGTGCCAGCAGCTTAGTCAGGGATGGCTACACCTTC CASSLVRDGYTF
- TRBJ2-3 TRBV7-9 - TGTGCCAGCAGCTTAGAGCGACCCAGGAGCGGCGGTACGCAGTATTTT CASSLERPRSGGTQYF
TRBD2 TRBJ2-2 TRBV28 - TGTGCCAGCAGTTTATACAGCCTAGCGGCTTACACCGGGGAGCTGTTTTTT CASSLYSLAAYTGELFF
- TRBJ2-1 TRBV29-1 once TGCAGCGTACGTGAGGCCGGCTCCTACAATGAGCAGTTCTTC CSVREAGSYNEQFF
TRBD1 TRBJ1-1 TRBV28 - TGTGCCAGCAGCCCGGGGGGGCGACAGGGGAACACTGAAGCTTTCTTT CASSPGGRQGNTEAFF
TRBD2 TRBJ2-3 TRBV7-2 - TGTGCCAGCAGCAGCGGGACTAGCGGGAGGGCCGACGATACGCAGTATTTT CASSSGTSGRADDTQYF
- TRBJ1-1 TRBV5-6 - TGTGCCAGCACAAACCCATGGGAGGTTCCAGGAGCTTTCTTT CASTNPWEVPGAFF
- TRBJ2-5 TRBV12-2 - TGTGCAAGTCGCTCCCCCGGGACTAGCGGGGTCCAAGAGACCCAGTACTTC CASRSPGTSGVQETQYF
- TRBJ1-1 TRBV21-1 - TGTGCCAGCAGCAAAGTGATTCCCGGGGGGACTGAAGCTTTCTTT CASSKVIPGGTEAFF
TRBD1 TRBJ1-2 TRBV7-9 - TGTGCCAGCAGCCCCGGACAGGATTACTATGGCTACACCTTC CASSPGQDYYGYTF
TRBD1 TRBJ2-1 TRBV7-3 - TGTGCCAGCAGCATCGGACAGGGTCGATACAATGAGCAGTTCTTC CASSIGQGRYNEQFF
- TRBJ1-1 TRBV10-1 once TGCGCCAGCAGTGCAGACCTAGGACGGGATGAAGCTTTCTTT CASSADLGRDEAFF
TRBD1 TRBJ1-1 TRBV13 - TGTGCCAGCAGCCCGCATGATGACAGGGGAACTGAAGCTTTCTTT CASSPHDDRGTEAFF
- TRBJ2-2 TRBV2 - TGTGCCAGCACCCTAGTATTGGCCGGGGAGCTGTTTTTT CASTLVLAGELFF
TRBD2 TRBJ2-7 TRBV27 - TGTGCCAGCAGCTCAGTAGCGGGAGCTCCCTACGAGCAGTACTTC CASSSVAGAPYEQYF
TRBD1 TRBJ2-3 TRBV11-2 - TGTGCCAGCAGCCCACAGGGGGGCTATAGCACAGATACGCAGTATTTT CASSPQGGYSTDTQYF
- TRBJ1-5 TRBV3-1/TRBV3-2 once TGTGCCAGCAGCCAAGAAGGGCAGGGATCCAATCAGCCCCAGCATTTT CASSQEGQGSNQPQHF
- TRBJ1-1 TRBV2 once TGTGCCAGCAGTGAAGGGGACCCAGGGGCTGAAGCTTTCTTT CASSEGDPGAEAFF
- TRBJ2-7 TRBV25-1 - TGTGCCAGCAGTGAAGCAGGGTTGGACGAGCAGTACTTC CASSEAGLDEQYF